These T cell receptor beta chains were read from a single sample in a study of shared T cell receptors in the human thymus. Only in-frame clones appear in the TCRdb table, and some are missing; sequencing was by immunoSEQ multiplex PCR. The data contain some 700,000 clones, roughly 88% of them singletons. This sample was also put to use in a study of human thymus T cells.

Specimen: thymocytes. The receptors originated from a boy in the first two years of life with a congenital heart defect. Each CDR3 is given with its conserved first and last residue. A D gene is named only where the DNA matches it firmly. Clone size is shown for a subset of rows, as once, few, many or a class of expanded clone.

clone size	V gene	J gene	D gene	CDR3 DNA	CDR3 protein
NA	TRBV2	TRBJ2-1	TRBD2	TGTGCCAGCAGTGACCACTTACAAGAAATCCTCGGGACTACTTACTACAATGAGCAGTTCTTC	CASSDHLQEILGTTYYNEQFF
once	TRBV7-9	TRBJ1-1	NA	TGTGCCAGCAGCTTAATACAGGTGTCCGGGCGGAACACTGAAGCTTTCTTT	CASSLIQVSGRNTEAFF
NA	TRBV7-4	TRBJ1-1	NA	TGTGCCAGCAGCTTAATTCCCGGGGGGAACAAGAACACTGAAGCTTTCTTT	CASSLIPGGNKNTEAFF
NA	TRBV19	TRBJ2-1	NA	TGTGCCAGTAGTATCCCTCCTGGCTGCAGCTCCTACAATGAGCAGTTCTTC	CASSIPPGCSSYNEQFF
NA	TRBV14	TRBJ1-1	NA	TGTGCCAGCAGCCGTGGACAGCTGAACACTGAAGCTTTCTTT	CASSRGQLNTEAFF
once	TRBV27	TRBJ2-5	NA	TGTGCCAGCAACTTTTACCCGAACAGGGACCAAGAGACCCAGTACTTC	CASNFYPNRDQETQYF
NA	TRBV28	TRBJ2-7	TRBD2	TGTGCCAGCAGTTTCCGACTAGCGGGAGGCCACCAGGAGTCCGAGCAGTACTTC	CASSFRLAGGHQESEQYF
NA	TRBV5-4	TRBJ2-2	TRBD2	TGTGCCAGCACCCAAATTCCGGGACTAGCTAATTCCGGGGAGCTGTTTTTT	CASTQIPGLANSGELFF
NA	TRBV2	TRBJ1-1	TRBD1	TGTGCCAGCAGAGATGGGACAGGGGAGGGGAACACTGAAGCTTTCTTT	CASRDGTGEGNTEAFF
NA	TRBV20-1	TRBJ1-2	TRBD1	TGCAGTGCTGGGGGACAGGGGCGCTTGCCCTTC	CSAGGQGRLPF
NA	TRBV28	TRBJ1-1	NA	TGTGCCAGCAGTCAGGGGTCGGGCACTGAAGCTTTCTTT	CASSQGSGTEAFF
NA	TRBV27	TRBJ2-1	NA	TGTGCCAGCAGTTTTGCCGGACAGCCCTCATATGAGCAGTTCTTC	CASSFAGQPSYEQFF
NA	TRBV20-1	TRBJ2-1	TRBD1	TGCAGTGCTAGAGGGGCGGACAGGGAGTTCTTC	CSARGADREFF
NA	TRBV27	TRBJ2-2	NA	TGTGCCAGCCCGGGGGAGAGGAGCACCGGGGAGCTGTTTTTT	CASPGERSTGELFF
NA	TRBV11-3	TRBJ2-4	TRBD2	TGTGCCAGCAGCTTAACCGCTAGCGGGAGTTGGGAAAACATTCAGTACTTC	CASSLTASGSWENIQYF
NA	TRBV10-1	TRBJ1-5	TRBD1	TGCGCCAGCAGACTACCGGGACAGAGATTCTATAGCAATCAGCCCCAGCATTTT	CASRLPGQRFYSNQPQHF
NA	TRBV6-1	TRBJ2-2	TRBD2	TGTGCCAGCAGCTGGACTAGCGCCACCCCCGGGGAGCTGTTTTTT	CASSWTSATPGELFF
NA	TRBV30	TRBJ2-2	TRBD1	TGTGCCTGGGGACAGGGGTCCGACCTCACCGGGGAGCTGTTTTTT	CAWGQGSDLTGELFF
NA	TRBV7-2	TRBJ2-7	NA	TGTGCCAGCAGCTTTTCTGTTTCCTCCGAGCAGTACTTC	CASSFSVSSEQYF
NA	TRBV27	TRBJ2-7	NA	TGTGCCAGCAGTAAGACAGGCTACGAGCAGTACTTC	CASSKTGYEQYF
NA	TRBV9	TRBJ2-2	NA	TGTGCCAGCAGCGTAGCTTCTGGGCCGAACACCGGGGAGCTGTTTTTT	CASSVASGPNTGELFF
NA	TRBV10-3	TRBJ1-2	NA	TGTGCCATCGGCGGGGAGTTCAATAACTATGGCTACACCTTC	CAIGGEFNNYGYTF
NA	TRBV25-1	TRBJ2-3	TRBD2	TGTGCCAGCAGTGGGGGACTAGCCCTCGCCCCGAGAGAGCAGTATTTT	CASSGGLALAPREQYF
NA	TRBV27	TRBJ2-7	TRBD2	TGTGCCAGCAGTTCGTCCGGGACTAGTTCCTACGAGCAGTACTTC	CASSSSGTSSYEQYF
NA	TRBV6-6	TRBJ2-7	TRBD1	TGTGCCAGCAGTTATCAGTCCCGGGACAGGGGTCGGGAGCAGTACTTC	CASSYQSRDRGREQYF
few	TRBV18	TRBJ2-7	NA	TGTGCCAGCTCCGGGGAGAACTACGAGCAGTACTTC	CASSGENYEQYF
once	TRBV28	TRBJ2-7	TRBD2	TGTGCCAGCAGTACTCAGCGGGACTCATCCTACGAGCAGTACTTC	CASSTQRDSSYEQYF
NA	TRBV6-5	TRBJ1-3	NA	TGTGCCGGACGGACAGAGAAGAGCTCTGGAAACACCATATATTTT	CAGRTEKSSGNTIYF
NA	TRBV11-2	TRBJ2-5	NA	TGTGCCAGCAGCTTAGGACAGCAAGAGACCCAGTACTTC	CASSLGQQETQYF
NA	TRBV14	TRBJ2-3	NA	TGTGCCAGCAGCCAAGCGATGGGCTGGGATACGCAGTATTTT	CASSQAMGWDTQYF
NA	TRBV6-1	TRBJ2-7	TRBD1	TGTGCCAGCAGCCAGGACAGGGGCGTGTACGAGCAGTACTTC	CASSQDRGVYEQYF
NA	TRBV7-6	TRBJ2-3	NA	TGTGCCAGCAGCTTAGCTAGGGGGTTTTACACAGATACGCAGTATTTT	CASSLARGFYTDTQYF
NA	TRBV9	TRBJ2-1	NA	TGTGCCAGCAGCGGGAGGGGCGATGAGCAGTTCTTC	CASSGRGDEQFF
NA	TRBV10-2	TRBJ2-7	TRBD1	TGCGCCAGCAGTGGATTACCCGGGACAGGGGCCTACGAGCAGTACTTC	CASSGLPGTGAYEQYF
NA	TRBV27	TRBJ1-5	NA	TGTGCCAGCAGTTTTTCAGGGTTCGCGAGCCAGCCCCAGCATTTT	CASSFSGFASQPQHF
NA	TRBV11-2	TRBJ1-1	NA	TGTGCCAGCAGACATGGGGCCTTGAACACTGAAGCTTTCTTT	CASRHGALNTEAFF
NA	TRBV28	TRBJ2-1	TRBD2	TGTGCCAGCAGTTTTAATTTGGCTAGCGGGAGGAATGAGCAGTTCTTC	CASSFNLASGRNEQFF